The entry below gives a single T cell receptor (beta chain) sequence along with its context. Repertoires were generated with immunoSEQ multiplex PCR, while TCRdb's copy carries only in-frame clones and drops some. The table lists around 21,000 clones, approximately 90% of them singletons. The data derive from a study of blood T cell repertoires in COVID-19. The ends lost 0 bases at V and 2 bases at J; junction bases unmatched: 5. Looked up from germline, CDR1 is SGDLS and CDR2 is YYNGEE. The CDR3 is made up of 16 amino acids. This receptor was identified in a woman aged 80 or over with active COVID-19. Sequencing input: peripheral blood. The chain recombines TRBV9 with TRBJ2-1; 7 bases agree with TRBD1. The chain's CDR3 is CASSVGVRGTYNEQFF. Written as DNA, the CDR3 is TGTGCCAGCAGCGTAGGGGTCAGGGGGACCTACAATGAGCAGTTCTTC. Using reference TRBV9 and TRBJ2-1 for the parts outside the CDR3, the full variable domain is DSGVTQTPKHLITATGQRVTLRCSPRSGDLSVYWYQQSLDQGLQFLIQYYNGEERAKGNILERFSAQQFPDLHSELNLSSLELGDSALYFCASSVGVRGTYNEQFFGPGTRLTVL.